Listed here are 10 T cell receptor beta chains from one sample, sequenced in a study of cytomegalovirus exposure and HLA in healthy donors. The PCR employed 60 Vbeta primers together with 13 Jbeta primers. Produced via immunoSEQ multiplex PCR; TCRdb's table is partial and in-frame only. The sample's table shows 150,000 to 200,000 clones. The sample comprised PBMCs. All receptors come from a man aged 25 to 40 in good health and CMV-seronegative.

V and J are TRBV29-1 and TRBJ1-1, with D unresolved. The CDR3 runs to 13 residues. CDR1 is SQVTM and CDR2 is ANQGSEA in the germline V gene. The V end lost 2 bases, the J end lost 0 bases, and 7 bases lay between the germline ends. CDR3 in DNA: TGCAGCGTTGAACAACAGATGAACACTGAAGCTTTCTTT. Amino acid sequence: CSVEQQMNTEAFF.

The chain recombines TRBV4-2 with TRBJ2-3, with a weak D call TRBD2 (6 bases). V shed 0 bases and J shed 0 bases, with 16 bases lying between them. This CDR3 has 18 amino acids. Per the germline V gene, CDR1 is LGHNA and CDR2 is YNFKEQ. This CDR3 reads CASSQEGYSGPSTDTQYF. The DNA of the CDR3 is TGTGCCAGCAGCCAAGAGGGGTATAGCGGTCCTAGCACAGATACGCAGTATTTT.

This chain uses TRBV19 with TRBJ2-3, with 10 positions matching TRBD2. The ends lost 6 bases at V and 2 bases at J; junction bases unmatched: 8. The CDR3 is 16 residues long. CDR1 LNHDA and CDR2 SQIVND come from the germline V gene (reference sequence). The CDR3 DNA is TGTGCCAGTAGGCCACAAGCGGGAGGGATCACAGATACGCAGTATTTT. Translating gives CASRPQAGGITDTQYF.

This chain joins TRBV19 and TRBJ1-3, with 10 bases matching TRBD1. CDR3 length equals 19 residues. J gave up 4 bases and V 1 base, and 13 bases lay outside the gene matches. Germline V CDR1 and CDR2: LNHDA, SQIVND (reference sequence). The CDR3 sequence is CASSIARDRGSNAGNTIYF. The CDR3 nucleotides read TGTGCCAGTAGTATAGCCCGGGACAGGGGTTCCAACGCAGGAAACACCATATATTTT.

CDR3 sequence reads: CASSFGGRGSQETQYF. DNA of the CDR3: TGTGCCAGCAGCTTTGGCGGGAGGGGGTCCCAAGAGACCCAGTACTTC. The chain uses TRBV7-2 and TRBJ2-5; 9 positions agree with TRBD2. Germline lookup yields CDR1 SGHTA and CDR2 FQGNSA. The CDR3 covers 16 residues. J was trimmed by 1 base and V by 3 bases; bases with no gene match: 6.

The CDR3 nucleotides read TGTGCCACGATGAGGAGCGGGGGTTCCTACAATGAGCAGTTCTTC. Residues: CATMRSGGSYNEQFF. This chain joins TRBV6-5 and TRBJ2-1, with 8 bases that match TRBD2. The germline gives CDR1 MNHEY, CDR2 SVGAGI. Unmatched junction bases numbered 9, after V lost 10 bases and J lost 1 base. CDR3 size: 15 residues.

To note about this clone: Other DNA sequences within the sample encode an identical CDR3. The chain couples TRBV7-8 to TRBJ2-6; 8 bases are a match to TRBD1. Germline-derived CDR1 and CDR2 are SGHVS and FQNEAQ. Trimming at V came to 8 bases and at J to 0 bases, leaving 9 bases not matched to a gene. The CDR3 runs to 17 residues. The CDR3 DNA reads TGTGCCAGCGGAGGACAGGGATTCAGCTCTGGGGCCAACGTCCTGACTTTC. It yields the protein CASGGQGFSSGANVLTF.

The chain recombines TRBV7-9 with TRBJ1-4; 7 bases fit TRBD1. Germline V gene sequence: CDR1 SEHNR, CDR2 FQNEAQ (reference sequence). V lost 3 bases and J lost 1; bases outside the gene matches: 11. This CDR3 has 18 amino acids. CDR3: CASSLSPTGSVTNEKLFF. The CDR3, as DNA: TGTGCCAGCAGCTTGTCTCCGACAGGGTCGGTAACTAATGAAAAACTGTTTTTT.

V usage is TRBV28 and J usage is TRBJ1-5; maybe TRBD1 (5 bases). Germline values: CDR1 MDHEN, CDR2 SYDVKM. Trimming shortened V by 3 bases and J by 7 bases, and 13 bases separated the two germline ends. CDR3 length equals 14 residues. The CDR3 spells CASSLDIPGQPQHF. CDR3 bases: TGTGCCAGCAGTTTGGACATCCCTGGGCAGCCCCAGCATTTT.

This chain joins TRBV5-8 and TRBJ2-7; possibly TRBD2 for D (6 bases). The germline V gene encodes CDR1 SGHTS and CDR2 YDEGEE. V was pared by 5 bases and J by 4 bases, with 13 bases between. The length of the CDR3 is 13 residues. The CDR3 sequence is CASSRGGGYEQYF. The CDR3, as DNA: TGTGCCAGCAGTCGGGGAGGAGGTTACGAGCAGTACTTC.